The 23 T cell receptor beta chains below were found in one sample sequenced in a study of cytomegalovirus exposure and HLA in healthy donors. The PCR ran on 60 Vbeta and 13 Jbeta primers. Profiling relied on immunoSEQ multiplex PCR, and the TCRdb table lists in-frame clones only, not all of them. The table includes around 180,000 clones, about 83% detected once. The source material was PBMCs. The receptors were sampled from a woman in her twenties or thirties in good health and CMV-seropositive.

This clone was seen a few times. CDR3 protein: CASSLTNTEAFF. The CDR3 DNA is TGTGCCAGCAGCCTAACGAACACTGAAGCTTTCTTT. The chain has TRBV11-2 and TRBJ1-1; no reliable D call. The CDR3 runs to 12 residues. V lost 5 bases to trimming and J lost 1 base, with 5 bases between them. Looked up from germline, CDR1 is SGHAT and CDR2 is FQNNGV.

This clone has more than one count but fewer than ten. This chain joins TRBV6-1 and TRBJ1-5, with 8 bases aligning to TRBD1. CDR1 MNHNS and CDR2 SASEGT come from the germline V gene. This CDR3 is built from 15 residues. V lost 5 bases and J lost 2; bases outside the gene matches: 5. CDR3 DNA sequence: TGTGCCAGCAGTAAGACAGGGGAAGGCAATCAGCCCCAGCATTTT. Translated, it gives CASSKTGEGNQPQHF.

In DNA form, the CDR3 reads TGTGCCAGCAGCGATACCGGGACAGGGGACACTGAAGCTTTCTTT. This sequence encodes CASSDTGTGDTEAFF. The V gene is TRBV4-2, the J gene TRBJ1-1, with 10 nucleotides matching TRBD1. This CDR3 comprises 15 residues. Germline CDR1 is LGHNA and CDR2 is YNFKEQ. V lost 5 bases, J lost 3 bases, and 6 bases stayed unmatched.

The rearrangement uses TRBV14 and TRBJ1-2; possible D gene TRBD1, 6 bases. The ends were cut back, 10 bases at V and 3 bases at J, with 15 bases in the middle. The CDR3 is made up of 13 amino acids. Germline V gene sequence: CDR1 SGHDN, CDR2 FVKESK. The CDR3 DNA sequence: TGTGCCACCCGGGACATGTTTCACTATGGCTACACCTTC. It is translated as CATRDMFHYGYTF.

CDR3 nucleotides: TGTGCCAGGAGGCCAGAAGCTAACTATGGCTACACCTTC. This sequence encodes CARRPEANYGYTF. J is TRBJ1-2 and V is TRBV9; no clear D gene. The germline V gene has CDR1 SGDLS and CDR2 YYNGEE. The CDR3 contains 13 residues. V lost 8 bases to trimming and J lost 0 bases, with 11 bases between them.

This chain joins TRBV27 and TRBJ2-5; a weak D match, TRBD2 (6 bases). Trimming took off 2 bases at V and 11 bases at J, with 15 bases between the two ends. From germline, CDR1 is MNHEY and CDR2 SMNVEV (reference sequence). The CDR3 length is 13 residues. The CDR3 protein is CASSLAPTREQYF. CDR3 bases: TGTGCCAGCAGTTTAGCCCCGACCCGGGAGCAGTACTTC.

CDR3 sequence: CASSDPGFSGWDEQFF. The CDR3 region has the DNA TGCGCCAGCAGTGATCCTGGGTTTTCAGGGTGGGATGAGCAGTTCTTC. The chain combines TRBV10-1 with TRBJ2-1; the D gene is possibly TRBD1 (5 bases). The germline V gene has CDR1 WNHNN and CDR2 SYGVQD (reference sequence). The CDR3 spans 16 residues. The germline V and J ends were trimmed by 3 bases and 8 bases, with 20 bases remaining between them.

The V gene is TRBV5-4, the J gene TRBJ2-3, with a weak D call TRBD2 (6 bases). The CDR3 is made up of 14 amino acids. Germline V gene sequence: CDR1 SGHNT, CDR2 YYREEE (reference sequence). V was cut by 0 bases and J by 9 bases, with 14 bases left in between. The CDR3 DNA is TGTGCCAGCAGCTTGGCTGGCGGGACTGGAACGCAGTATTTT. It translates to CASSLAGGTGTQYF. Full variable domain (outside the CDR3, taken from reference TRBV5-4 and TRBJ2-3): ETGVTQSPTHLIKTRGQQVTLRCSSQSGHNTVSWYQQALGQGPQFIFQYYREEENGRGNFPPRFSGLQFPNYSSELNVNALELDDSALYLCASSLAGGTGTQYFGPGTRLTVL.

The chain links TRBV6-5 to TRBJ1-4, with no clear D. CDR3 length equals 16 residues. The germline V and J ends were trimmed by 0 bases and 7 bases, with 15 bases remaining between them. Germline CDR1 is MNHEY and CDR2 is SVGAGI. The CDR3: CASSYSGGGRVEKLFF. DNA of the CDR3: TGTGCCAGCAGTTACTCGGGTGGAGGGCGCGTTGAAAAACTGTTTTTT.

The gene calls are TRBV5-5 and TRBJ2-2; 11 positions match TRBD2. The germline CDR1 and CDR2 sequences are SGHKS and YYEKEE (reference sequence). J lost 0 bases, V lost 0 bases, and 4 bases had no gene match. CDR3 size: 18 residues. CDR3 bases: TGTGCCAGCAGCTTGGGACTAGCGGGGTTCGCGAACACCGGGGAGCTGTTTTTT. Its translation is CASSLGLAGFANTGELFF.

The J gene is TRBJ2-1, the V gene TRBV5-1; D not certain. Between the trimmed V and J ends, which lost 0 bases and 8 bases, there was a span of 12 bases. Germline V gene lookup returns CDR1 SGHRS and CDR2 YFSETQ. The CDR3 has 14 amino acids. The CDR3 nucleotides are TGCGCCAGCAGCTTGGGACATAATACCCATGAGCAGTTCTTC. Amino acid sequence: CASSLGHNTHEQFF. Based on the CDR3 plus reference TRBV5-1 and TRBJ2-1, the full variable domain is KAGVTQTPRYLIKTRGQQVTLSCSPISGHRSVSWYQQTPGQGLQFLFEYFSETQRNKGNFPGRFSGRQFSNSRSEMNVSTLELGDSALYLCASSLGHNTHEQFFGPGTRLTVL.

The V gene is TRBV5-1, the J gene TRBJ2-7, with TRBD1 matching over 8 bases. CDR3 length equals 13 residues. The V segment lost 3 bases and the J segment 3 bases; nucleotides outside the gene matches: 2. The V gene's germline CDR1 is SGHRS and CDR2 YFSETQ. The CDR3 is CASSYGQGYEQYF. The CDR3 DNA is TGCGCCAGCAGCTACGGACAGGGCTACGAGCAGTACTTC.

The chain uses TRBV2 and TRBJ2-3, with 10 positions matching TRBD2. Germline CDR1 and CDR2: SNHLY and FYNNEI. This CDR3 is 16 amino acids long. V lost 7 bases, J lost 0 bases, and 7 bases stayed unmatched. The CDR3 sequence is CASNSGRRASTDTQYF. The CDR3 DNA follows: TGTGCCAGCAATAGCGGGAGGAGGGCTAGCACAGATACGCAGTATTTT.

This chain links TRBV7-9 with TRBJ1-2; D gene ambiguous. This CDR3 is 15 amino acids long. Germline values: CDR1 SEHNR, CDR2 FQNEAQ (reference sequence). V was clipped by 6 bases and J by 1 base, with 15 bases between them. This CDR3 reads CASSGEEPINYGYTF. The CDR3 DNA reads TGTGCCAGCAGTGGGGAGGAGCCAATTAACTATGGCTACACCTTC.

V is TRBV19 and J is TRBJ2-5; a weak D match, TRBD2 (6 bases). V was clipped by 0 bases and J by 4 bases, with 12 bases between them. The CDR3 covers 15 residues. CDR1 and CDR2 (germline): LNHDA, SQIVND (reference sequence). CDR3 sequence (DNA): TGTGCCAGTAGTATAGATGGAGGAGGGGTAGAGACCCAGTACTTC. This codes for CASSIDGGGVETQYF.

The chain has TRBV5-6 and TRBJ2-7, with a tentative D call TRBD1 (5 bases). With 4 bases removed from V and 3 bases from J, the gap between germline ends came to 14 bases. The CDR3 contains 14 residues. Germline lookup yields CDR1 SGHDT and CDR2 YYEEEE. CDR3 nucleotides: TGTGCCAGCAGCCCTCAGGGATCCCTCTACGAGCAGTACTTC. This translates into CASSPQGSLYEQYF. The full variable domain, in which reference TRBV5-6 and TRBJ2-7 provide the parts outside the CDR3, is DAGVTQSPTHLIKTRGQQVTLRCSPKSGHDTVSWYQQALGQGPQFIFQYYEEEERQRGNFPDRFSGHQFPNYSSELNVNALLLGDSALYLCASSPQGSLYEQYFGPGTRLTVT.

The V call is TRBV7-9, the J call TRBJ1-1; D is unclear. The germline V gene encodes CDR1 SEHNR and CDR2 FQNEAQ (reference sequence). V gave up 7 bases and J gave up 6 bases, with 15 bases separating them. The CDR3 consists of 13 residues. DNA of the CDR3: TGTGCCAGCAATCCAGCGGAGAGCCCTGAAGCTTTCTTT. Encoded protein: CASNPAESPEAFF.

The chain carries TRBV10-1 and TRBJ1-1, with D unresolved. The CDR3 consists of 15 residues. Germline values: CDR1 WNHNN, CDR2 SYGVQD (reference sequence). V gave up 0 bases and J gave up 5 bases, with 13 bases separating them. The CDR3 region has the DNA TGCGCCAGCAGTGAGTCAGAGGCCTCCGGGACTGAAGCTTTCTTT. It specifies CASSESEASGTEAFF.

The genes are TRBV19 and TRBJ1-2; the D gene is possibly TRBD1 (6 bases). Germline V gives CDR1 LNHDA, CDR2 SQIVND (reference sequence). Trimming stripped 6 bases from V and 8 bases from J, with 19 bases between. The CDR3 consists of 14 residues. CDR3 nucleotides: TGTGCCAGTAGCGAGGGGCCAGGGGCAGGGGGCTACACCTTC. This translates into CASSEGPGAGGYTF.

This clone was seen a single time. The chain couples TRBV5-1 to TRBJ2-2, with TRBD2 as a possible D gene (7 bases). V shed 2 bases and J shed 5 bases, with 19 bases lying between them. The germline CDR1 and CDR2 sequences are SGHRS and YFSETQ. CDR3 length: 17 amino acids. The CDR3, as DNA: TGCGCCAGCAGCTTTAAGGGGGAGGGCCTCCTGACCGGGGAGCTGTTTTTT. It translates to CASSFKGEGLLTGELFF.

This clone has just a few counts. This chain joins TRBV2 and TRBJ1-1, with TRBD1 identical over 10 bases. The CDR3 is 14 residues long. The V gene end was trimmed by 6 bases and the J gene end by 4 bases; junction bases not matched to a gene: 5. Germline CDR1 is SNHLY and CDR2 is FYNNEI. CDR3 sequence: CASRRQGAVTEAFF. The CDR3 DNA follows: TGTGCCAGCAGGCGACAGGGGGCGGTCACTGAAGCTTTCTTT.

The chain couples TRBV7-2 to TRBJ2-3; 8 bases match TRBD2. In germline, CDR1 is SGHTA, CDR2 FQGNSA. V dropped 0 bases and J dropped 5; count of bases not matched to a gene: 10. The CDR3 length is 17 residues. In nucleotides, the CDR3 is TGTGCCAGCAGCTTAGCGCGGGTGCGGGAGGTTAAAGATACGCAGTATTTT. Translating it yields CASSLARVREVKDTQYF.

CDR3 DNA: TGTGCCAGCAGCGCCGACGGACTAGCGGGAGGGGGAGATACGCAGTATTTT. Protein: CASSADGLAGGGDTQYF. The rearrangement uses TRBV5-4 and TRBJ2-3; 15 bases fit TRBD2. Germline V lookup: CDR1 SGHNT, CDR2 YYREEE (reference sequence). The CDR3 consists of 17 residues. V lost 4 bases and J lost 5; bases outside the gene matches: 8.